Described below is a single TCR beta chain sequence and its context. Original handling: Estimates of nucleated cell counts were drawn from the amplification of reference gene primers. Measured with immunoSEQ multiplex PCR; TCRdb has only the in-frame clones, and not every one. The D gene and trimming were derived from the DNA, and the V and J assignments and clone size from that table. The table lists about 150,000 clones, more than 85% of them singletons, with approximately 2.3% in the top ten. This specimen comes from a study of blood T cell repertoires in COVID-19. Across the whole study: Acute-phase and convalescent COVID-19 samples originated in the United States, Italy and Spain. Sample material is recorded as cDNA or gDNA derived from T cells, B-cell-depleted T cells, or PBMCs.

The ends lost 6 bases at V and 8 bases at J; junction bases unmatched: 7. From germline, CDR1 is SQVTM and CDR2 ANQGSEA. This CDR3 spans 12 amino acids. The rearrangement links TRBV29-1 to TRBJ1-2; TRBD1 matches 9 bases. The clonotype was recovered from a woman in her seventies with acute or convalescent COVID-19. The sequenced sample was peripheral blood. This CDR3 is CSVGQGHLGYTF. The CDR3 DNA reads TGCAGCGTAGGACAGGGGCACTTGGGCTACACCTTC.